Below are 7 T cell receptor beta chains sequenced from a single sample in a study of CD8+CD57+ T cells in acquired aplastic anemia. Patients who underwent sequencing had shown CD8+CD57+ cell expansion by flow cytometry. Profiling that covered TCR beta VDJ and CDR3 relied on genomic DNA as its template. One entry per CDR3 protein, called by TCRdb with MiXCR from the reads. The sample shows hundreds of thousands of distinct CDR3 sequences, roughly 53% of them seen only once. Sequencing was done on a sample of sorted CD4+, CD8+, or CD8+CD57+ T cells (not recorded which) from PBMCs. These receptors were obtained from a human donor with aplastic anemia.

In this sample, this clonotype turned up many times. The gene calls are TRBV10-3 and TRBJ2-1, with a tentative D call TRBD2 (6 bases). V lost 8 bases and J lost 8, with 22 bases in between. Germline V gives CDR1 ENHRY, CDR2 SYGVKD. The CDR3 covers 15 residues. The CDR3 loop is CAIPKVGSGRDEQFF. CDR3 sequence (DNA): TGTGCCATCCCCAAAGTGGGTAGCGGAAGGGATGAGCAGTTCTTC.

This clonotype turned up a few times. The chain has TRBV24-1 and TRBJ2-1; 11 bases align to TRBD2. V trimming: 7 bases; J trimming: 6 bases; junction bases outside the gene matches: 4. Germline V gene sequence: CDR1 KGHDR, CDR2 SFDVKD. This CDR3 contains 14 residues. The CDR3 is CATRLAGAGNEQFF. Written as DNA, the CDR3 is TGTGCCACCAGACTAGCGGGAGCTGGCAATGAGCAGTTCTTC.

The chain carries TRBV29-1 and TRBJ2-1; the match to TRBD2 covers 10 bases. The J segment lost 6 bases and the V segment lost 7 bases, leaving 9 bases of the junction unmatched. Germline V gene data show CDR1 as SQVTM and CDR2 as ANQGSEA. The CDR3 consists of 14 residues. The CDR3 DNA sequence: TGCAGCGGGATAGGACTAGCGGTTTCCAATGAGCAGTTCTTC. It encodes CSGIGLAVSNEQFF.

There are a few counts of this clonotype. This chain links TRBV18 with TRBJ2-3; D might be TRBD2 (5 bases). This CDR3 spans 16 amino acids. V lost 6 bases, J lost 0 bases, and 16 bases lay in between. The V gene's germline CDR1 is KGHSH and CDR2 LQKENI. The CDR3 reads CASSPSRAVSTDTQYF. Here the CDR3 DNA reads TGTGCCAGCTCTCCCTCGAGGGCAGTTAGCACAGATACGCAGTATTTT. Full variable domain (remainder filled in from reference TRBV18 and TRBJ2-3): NAGVMQNPRHLVRRRGQEARLRCSPMKGHSHVYWYRQLPEEGLKFMVYLQKENIIDESGMPKERFSAEFPKEGPSILRIQQVVRGDSAAYFCASSPSRAVSTDTQYFGPGTRLTVL.

This clonotype came up a few times. This chain joins TRBV4-3 and TRBJ2-7; 11 bases align to TRBD2. The CDR3 extends over 15 amino acids. J gave up 1 base and V 2 bases, and 1 base lay outside the gene matches. Per germline, CDR1 LGHNA and CDR2 YSLEER. Written as DNA, the CDR3 is TGCGCCAGCAGCCAATGGACTAGCGGGTCCTACGAGCAGTACTTC. As protein: CASSQWTSGSYEQYF.

The chain combines TRBV19 with TRBJ2-3; possibly TRBD1 for D (5 bases). Trimming pared 10 bases from V and 4 bases from J, leaving 21 bases between. CDR1 and CDR2 from the germline V gene are LNHDA and SQIVND (reference sequence). This CDR3 is built from 15 residues. In DNA, the CDR3 is TGTGCCACCGCGACACCGACAGCTACGGCAGATACGCAGTATTTT. Translation: CATATPTATADTQYF.

V gene TRBV10-3 combines with J gene TRBJ2-2; a weak D match, TRBD1 (6 bases). The CDR3 runs 14 residues. Trimming removed 9 bases at V and 1 base at J, with 12 bases between. The germline V gene encodes CDR1 ENHRY and CDR2 SYGVKD. CDR3 sequence (DNA): TGTGCCATGAGTTTACAGGGGAACACCGGGGAGCTGTTTTTT. Its protein product is CAMSLQGNTGELFF.